What follows are 30 T cell receptor beta chains derived from one specimen sequenced in a study of T cell repertoires in cytomegalovirus infection. MiXCR, applied by TCRdb to the reads, yields one record per CDR3 protein. Of roughly 87,000 distinct CDR3 sequences detected, about 29% appear once; the ten largest clones hold over 60%. Their cognate antigens are unknown. The sample was CD8+ T cells from cultured PBMCs, taken from culture after CMV antigen stimulation. The receptors here all came from a human donor in good health (CMV status not recorded). Some clones in this sample may be carry-over from other donors' samples.

The rearrangement uses TRBV4-1 and TRBJ2-7, with TRBD1 as a possible D gene (7 bases). Germline CDR1 and CDR2: MGHRA and YSYEKL. CDR3 length: 16 residues. Trimming cost V 1 base and J 2 bases, with 15 bases left between them. For the CDR3, the DNA is TGCGCCAGCAGCCAAGGGTCGGAGGGGGCGACCTACGAGCAGTACTTC. This sequence encodes CASSQGSEGATYEQYF.

V is TRBV5-5 and J is TRBJ1-5; D is possibly TRBD1 (5 bases). V lost 2 bases to trimming and J lost 0 bases, with 15 bases between them. Per germline, CDR1 SGHKS and CDR2 YYEKEE (reference sequence). This CDR3 contains 17 residues. The CDR3 loop is CASSLRDRLYSNQPQHF. CDR3 bases: TGTGCCAGCAGCTTAAGGGACCGACTTTATAGCAATCAGCCCCAGCATTTT.

The chain recombines TRBV5-6 with TRBJ1-1, with 9 bases aligning to TRBD1. The germline CDR1 and CDR2 sequences are SGHDT and YYEEEE. With V trimmed by 4 bases and J by 3 bases, 19 bases remained unmatched. The CDR3 is 19 amino acids. CDR3 loop: CASSGLPSGTGRFDTEAFF. As DNA, the CDR3 is TGTGCCAGCAGCGGGCTCCCCTCGGGGACAGGGCGATTCGACACTGAAGCTTTCTTT.

V and J are TRBV7-8 and TRBJ2-1; D not resolved. Germline values: CDR1 SGHVS, CDR2 FQNEAQ. V was clipped by 7 bases and J by 9 bases, with 16 bases between them. This CDR3 region has 13 residues. The DNA of the CDR3 is TGTGCCAGCACCCCGTGGGTGTCCGGTGAGCAGTTCTTC. It specifies CASTPWVSGEQFF. The full variable domain, its missing parts supplied by reference TRBV7-8 and TRBJ2-1, is GAGVSQSPRYKVAKRGQDVALRCDPISGHVSLFWYQQALGQGPEFLTYFQNEAQLDKSGLPSDRFFAERPEGSVSTLKIQRTQQEDSAVYLCASTPWVSGEQFFGPGTRLTVL.

This clonotype was seen a handful of times. The CDR3 DNA reads as TGTGCCAGCAGCCCAACAGGGACAGGGTATCGAGATACCTTC. It codes for CASSPTGTGYRDTF. V and J are TRBV28 and TRBJ1-2; TRBD1 agrees at 9 bases. Trimming cost V 6 bases and J 14 bases; bases outside gene matches: 16. CDR1 is MDHEN, CDR2 SYDVKM, per germline. The CDR3 loop spans 14 amino acids.

This clonotype occurred a few times. V and J are TRBV6-6 and TRBJ2-5, with 8 positions matching TRBD1. The CDR3 runs 16 residues. Losses at the gene ends were 4 bases for V and 3 bases for J; bases not matched to a gene: 10. Per germline, CDR1 MNHNY and CDR2 SVGAGI (reference sequence). The CDR3 loop reads CASSFQGALGEETQYF. The CDR3 DNA reads TGTGCCAGCAGTTTTCAGGGGGCATTAGGGGAAGAGACCCAGTACTTC.

The chain combines TRBV4-1 with TRBJ2-7; weak D call: TRBD1 (6 bases). V dropped 3 bases and J dropped 1 base, with 13 bases sitting between them. The V gene's germline CDR1 is MGHRA and CDR2 YSYEKL. The CDR3 totals 15 residues. The CDR3 loop is CASSQEQGFSYEQYF. CDR3 DNA: TGCGCCAGCAGCCAGGAACAGGGTTTTTCCTACGAGCAGTACTTC.

This clonotype was recorded a few times. The junction departs from the called germline gene at one end, perhaps through a read error. This chain connects TRBV5-4 to TRBJ2-3; 9 positions match TRBD1. The V gene's germline CDR1 is SGHNT and CDR2 YYREEE (reference sequence). This CDR3 has 15 amino acids. CDR3 nucleotide sequence: TGTGCCAGCACCTTGAAACAGGGGGCCCCAGATACGCAGTATTTT. Translated, it gives CASTLKQGAPDTQYF.

The CDR3 DNA reads as TGTGCCAGCTTGTCCGCCGGGAGCTCTGGAAACACCATATATTTT. The encoded protein is CASLSAGSSGNTIYF. This chain links TRBV2 with TRBJ1-3, with unresolved D. V was clipped by 8 bases and J by 0 bases, with 14 bases between them. The germline gives CDR1 SNHLY, CDR2 FYNNEI. The length of the CDR3 is 15 residues. The complete variable domain, with remaining parts taken from reference TRBV2 and TRBJ1-3, reads EPEVTQTPSHQVTQMGQEVILRCVPISNHLYFYWYRQILGQKVEFLVSFYNNEISEKSEIFDDQFSVERPDGSNFTLKIRSTKLEDSAMYFCASLSAGSSGNTIYFGEGSWLTVV.

This chain connects TRBV7-9 to TRBJ2-7; 7 nucleotides line up with TRBD1. With V trimmed by 5 bases and J by 2 bases, 12 bases remained unmatched. In germline, CDR1 is SEHNR, CDR2 FQNEAQ (reference sequence). The CDR3 has 16 amino acids. The CDR3 is CASSLPTTGTTYEQYF. CDR3 sequence (DNA): TGTGCCAGCAGCCTTCCTACGACAGGGACGACCTACGAGCAGTACTTC.

The CDR3 sequence: CASSLAGWGYGYTF. For the CDR3, the DNA is TGTGCCAGCAGCTTAGCAGGGTGGGGGTACGGCTACACCTTC. The gene calls are TRBV7-8 and TRBJ1-2; TRBD1 might be the D (5 bases). This CDR3 is 14 amino acids long. CDR1 is SGHVS and CDR2 is FQNEAQ in the germline V gene. V gave up 0 bases and J gave up 8 bases, with 13 bases separating them.

The chain joins TRBV7-6 to TRBJ2-1, with TRBD2 matching over 10 bases. Trimming at V came to 3 bases and at J to 5 bases, leaving 7 bases not matched to a gene. The CDR3 sequence is 16 residues long. The germline CDR1 and CDR2 sequences are SGHVS and FNYEAQ. The chain's CDR3 is CASSFFRTSGHNEQFF. In nucleotides, the CDR3 is TGTGCCAGCAGCTTTTTTAGGACTAGCGGCCACAATGAGCAGTTCTTC.

This clonotype has at least ten counts. The V call is TRBV28, the J call TRBJ2-5, with D tentatively TRBD2 (6 bases). The ends were cut back, 5 bases at V and 0 bases at J, with 10 bases in the middle. Germline V gene sequence: CDR1 MDHEN, CDR2 SYDVKM. The CDR3 extends over 14 amino acids. CDR3 region: CASSPRGYQETQYF. CDR3 DNA sequence: TGTGCCAGCAGTCCTCGGGGGTACCAAGAGACCCAGTACTTC.

The V call is TRBV9, the J call TRBJ2-1, with a weak D call TRBD1 (6 bases). The length of the CDR3 is 17 residues. Germline V gene data show CDR1 as SGDLS and CDR2 as YYNGEE. Deletions cut 3 bases from V and 6 bases from J, with 22 bases between. The CDR3, as DNA: TGTGCCAGCAGCGCCCCCCTTGAAACAGGGTCAAGCAATGAGCAGTTCTTC. Its translation: CASSAPLETGSSNEQFF.

V is TRBV27 and J is TRBJ2-3; D gene unclear. The germline V gene encodes CDR1 MNHEY and CDR2 SMNVEV (reference sequence). The CDR3 has 13 residues. V gave up 3 bases and J gave up 2 bases, with 6 bases separating them. In nucleotides, the CDR3 is TGTGCCAGCAGTTTTTTCTCCACAGATACGCAGTATTTT. It specifies CASSFFSTDTQYF.

This sequence joins TRBV27 and TRBJ1-2, with D possibly being TRBD1 (5 bases). With 8 bases removed from V and 3 bases from J, the gap between germline ends came to 7 bases. The CDR3 is made up of 11 amino acids. Germline values: CDR1 MNHEY, CDR2 SMNVEV (reference sequence). In DNA form, the CDR3 reads TGTGCCAGCGGGGGGGACTATGGCTACACCTTC. Translating it yields CASGGDYGYTF.

The chain links TRBV27 to TRBJ2-1; D possibly matches TRBD1 or TRBD2 (6 bases each). Trimming removed 7 bases from V and 0 bases from J, with 10 bases in between. Per the germline V gene, CDR1 is MNHEY and CDR2 is SMNVEV (reference sequence). The CDR3 sequence is 14 residues long. This CDR3 reads CASKEGGSYNEQFF. The CDR3 DNA is TGTGCCAGCAAGGAGGGGGGCTCCTACAATGAGCAGTTCTTC.

This clonotype occurred many times. This chain links TRBV7-8 with TRBJ1-2; tentative D call: TRBD1 (5 bases). V was pared by 1 base and J by 5 bases, with 23 bases between. CDR1 and CDR2 (germline): SGHVS, FQNEAQ. The CDR3 spans 18 residues. The CDR3 sequence: CASSLEARGQLIRYGYTF. CDR3 DNA: TGTGCCAGCAGCTTAGAAGCTAGAGGACAACTTATAAGATATGGCTACACCTTC.

In this sample, this clonotype turned up a few times. The chain joins TRBV12-3 or TRBV12-4 to TRBJ2-1; 8 bases agree with TRBD1. Germline trimming cut 11 bases from V and 6 bases from J; bases unmatched to any gene: 12. The CDR3 length is 14 residues. The CDR3 nucleotides are TGTGCCGGGGGAACAGGGGGGAGTCTCAATGAGCAGTTCTTC. Encoded protein: CAGGTGGSLNEQFF.

In nucleotides, the CDR3 is TGTGCCAGCAGCTCCGGATTCAATGAGCAGTTCTTC. Translation gives CASSSGFNEQFF. The gene calls are TRBV7-8 and TRBJ2-1; no clear D. The CDR3 covers 12 residues. V lost 4 bases, J lost 6 bases, and 7 bases lay in between. The V gene's germline CDR1 is SGHVS and CDR2 FQNEAQ.

This clonotype was seen a few times. The gene calls are TRBV7-6 and TRBJ2-7; D gene uncertain. V lost 5 bases to trimming and J lost 2 bases, with 10 bases between them. The V gene's germline CDR1 is SGHVS and CDR2 FNYEAQ. CDR3 length: 13 amino acids. CDR3 bases: TGTGCCAGCAGCAACACTTTAACCTACGAGCAGTACTTC. Amino acids: CASSNTLTYEQYF. Based on the CDR3 plus reference TRBV7-6 and TRBJ2-7, the full variable domain is GAGVSQSPRYKVTKRGQDVALRCDPISGHVSLYWYRQALGQGPEFLTYFNYEAQQDKSGLPNDRFSAERPEGSISTLTIQRTEQRDSAMYRCASSNTLTYEQYFGPGTRLTVT.

This clonotype appeared many times. The chain is built from TRBV6-1 and TRBJ1-1; perhaps TRBD1 as D (6 bases). Germline CDR1 and CDR2: MNHNS and SASEGT. The CDR3 is 13 residues long. Trimming cost V 5 bases and J 6 bases, with 13 bases left between them. CDR3 in DNA: TGTGCCAGCAGTCCCCGGGGGGGCCCTGAAGCTTTCTTT. Translating it yields CASSPRGGPEAFF.

The chain uses TRBV14 and TRBJ1-1, with D perhaps matching TRBD1 (5 bases). V dropped 0 bases and J dropped 0 bases, with 11 bases sitting between them. Germline V CDR1 and CDR2: SGHDN, FVKESK. This CDR3 is 16 amino acids long. In DNA form, the CDR3 reads TGTGCCAGCAGCCAAGACTTGGGGGGTATGAACACTGAAGCTTTCTTT. Amino acids: CASSQDLGGMNTEAFF. The variable domain in full, with the rest retrieved from reference TRBV14 and TRBJ1-1, is EAGVTQFPSHSVIEKGQTVTLRCDPISGHDNLYWYRRVMGKEIKFLLHFVKESKQDESGMPNNRFLAERTGGTYSTLKVQPAELEDSGVYFCASSQDLGGMNTEAFFGQGTRLTVV.

This clonotype showed up many times. V is TRBV20-1 and J is TRBJ2-5; D gene unclear. CDR1 is DFQATT, CDR2 SNEGSKA, per germline (reference sequence). Trimming stripped 3 bases from V and 2 bases from J, with 10 bases between. This CDR3 contains 13 residues. CDR3 sequence (DNA): TGCAGTGCTAGCTCCGGGCTGCAAGAGACCCAGTACTTC. Its translation: CSASSGLQETQYF.

This clonotype showed up many times. V usage is TRBV12-5 and J usage is TRBJ2-1; no firm D call. CDR3 length: 12 amino acids. V was cut by 3 bases and J by 5 bases, with 5 bases left in between. The germline gives CDR1 LGHNT, CDR2 FRNRAP. The CDR3 loop reads CASGFPNNEQFF. The CDR3 DNA reads TGTGCTAGTGGTTTTCCAAACAATGAGCAGTTCTTC.

The J gene is TRBJ2-3, the V gene TRBV4-2, with D uncertain. V was pared by 3 bases and J by 6 bases, with 13 bases between. This CDR3 is built from 14 residues. CDR1 is LGHNA and CDR2 is YNFKEQ in the germline V gene. CDR3 sequence reads: CASSHSSFGDTQYF. CDR3 DNA: TGTGCCAGCAGCCATTCCTCGTTCGGGGATACGCAGTATTTT.

The chain joins TRBV7-3 to TRBJ2-3; the match to TRBD2 covers 10 bases. This CDR3 has 20 residues. J lost 5 bases, V lost 5 bases, and 22 bases had no gene match. Germline CDR1 is SGHTA and CDR2 is FQGTGA. The CDR3 DNA reads TGTGCCAGCAGCGCCAAAGGAAGCGGGGGGGCCTCATCTCCGCTAGATACGCAGTATTTT. This sequence encodes CASSAKGSGGASSPLDTQYF.

This clonotype was seen ten or more times. The gene calls are TRBV27 and TRBJ1-1, with TRBD1 matching 8 bases. CDR1 MNHEY and CDR2 SMNVEV come from the germline V gene (reference sequence). The V segment lost 4 bases and the J segment 5 bases; nucleotides outside the gene matches: 12. The CDR3 is 16 residues long. CDR3 coding DNA: TGTGCCAGCAGTTCCTTACGATGGACAGGGAAGACTGAAGCTTTCTTT. It yields the protein CASSSLRWTGKTEAFF.

This clonotype has just a few counts. V usage is TRBV5-6 and J usage is TRBJ2-5, with 14 positions matching TRBD2. CDR3 length: 16 residues. Germline V lookup: CDR1 SGHDT, CDR2 YYEEEE. V trimming: 4 bases; J trimming: 1 base; junction bases outside the gene matches: 3. DNA of the CDR3: TGTGCCAGCAGCGCTGGGACTAGCGGGGGCCAAGAGACCCAGTACTTC. It is translated as CASSAGTSGGQETQYF.

The rearrangement uses TRBV28 and TRBJ2-7; 8 bases agree with TRBD1. CDR1 is MDHEN, CDR2 SYDVKM, per germline. CDR3 size: 16 residues. With V trimmed by 2 bases and J by 2 bases, 8 bases remained unmatched. CDR3 nucleotides: TGTGCCAGCAGTTTACCGAAACAGGGGGTCCCCTACGAGCAGTACTTC. Encoded protein: CASSLPKQGVPYEQYF.